This T cell receptor (beta chain) was obtained from a study of cytomegalovirus exposure and HLA in healthy donors (dated by TCRdb to about 2017). The study in broad terms: In an earlier analysis of around 540 of the donors, around 290 Gb of sequence data and just under 120 million unique TCR beta sequences from 150 million to 200 million T cells were reported. Rather than drawing on any new phenotypic data, the later analysis identified candidate immune exposures from TCR beta sequences and the way those sequences occurred across donors. Among the roughly 390 genotyped donors, approximately 82% belonged to the genetic ancestry cluster associated with self-reported Caucasian donors. The study profiled the T cell repertoires of more than 500 subjects by immunosequencing and related them to cytomegalovirus serostatus. A separate validation cohort of roughly 110 different subjects was used in addition to the 666-subject first cohort. HLA typing covered class I and class II loci at four-digit resolution. Typing coverage differed by locus: A, B, C, DRB1 and DQB1 were typed in about 620-640 donors, DQA1 in 522, DPA1 in some 570, and DPB1 in 472. Approximately 300 gigabases of sequencing data and tens of millions of unique TCR sequences were included in an early release covering several hundred HLA-typed donors. The study combined high-throughput TCR immunosequencing, statistical association of individual TCRs with disease status, and machine learning to predict cytomegalovirus infection status. All discovery cohort repertoires had been generated on a single sequencing platform. A later genetic analysis took genome-wide SNP genotypes for 398 of the 666 donors and used that subset as a discovery cohort. Several DR-DQ haplotypes were treated as single units for association and clustering because of strong linkage in the cohort. On average, over 200,000 unique TCR beta nucleotide sequences were sequenced per donor among 300 to 500 genotyped donors of the cohort, with 15% to 20% of those sequences being non-productive. Donor age, sex, ethnicity and CMV serostatus were compiled together with the repertoire data. A later analysis re-examined previously published TCR beta repertoires from more than 650 donors and added high-resolution HLA genotyping to investigate patterns of TCR occurrence. To decide whether each TCR beta V gene segment behaved as functional or pseudogenic, an earlier analysis of some 570 of the donors relied on high-throughput TCR beta sequencing. The aim of the study was to test whether cataloging public T cell receptors could identify signatures of past pathogen exposure.

Results and caveats for the whole study, not just this receptor: Most TCR sequences were observed very rarely across donors, whereas some public TCRs were present in many individuals. A cluster of highly shared sequence variants was judged likely to be a technical artifact of the sequencing pipeline. The authors suggested that the approach could potentially be generalized to other disease states and immunological phenotypes. According to a later genetic analysis, donors in an Asian-associated ancestry cluster had fewer N-insertions in productive TCRs than the approximately 650-donor mean. In a later analysis, the rate of TCR association differed among HLA loci, with DRB1 alleles having the most associated TCRs and HLA-C alleles having the fewest. Several of the top co-occurrence clusters appeared to be linked to parvovirus B19, influenza, CMV and Epstein-Barr virus, according to a later analysis. Because HLA typing was missing for some donors at each locus, association tests included only the typed subset. A further reported finding was that TCR beta sequences accurately predicted the HLA-A and HLA-B alleles for most subjects in the first cohort. Correlated functional status among segregating V segments might be attributable to linkage disequilibrium, but an unknown experimental factor could not be ruled out. In this cohort, only TCR beta chains were sequenced, and detectable features were limited by the absence of alpha or paired-chain data. The study gave a list of 150 to 200 TCR beta chains associated with cytomegalovirus. A later genetic analysis associated a missense DCLRE1C variant with V-gene and J-gene trimming of TCR beta chains, and an independent cohort replicated the association. The 87-base-pair reads could not distinguish some IMGT-functional V segments, including TRBV6-2 and TRBV6-3, so those segments were excluded. An earlier analysis of approximately 500 of the donors showed that most TCR beta V segments appeared in productive rearrangements either about 90% or about 30% of the time, which broadly matched IMGT annotations. A later analysis found that most CMV-associated TCR beta chains appeared HLA-restricted, with HLA associations seemingly driven largely by CMV exposure. Assigning TCR associations to individual alleles was difficult when HLA alleles, especially DR and DQ, strongly co-occurred. Compared with equally common non-associated chains, HLA-associated TCR beta chains in a later analysis were more clonally expanded and had lower generation probabilities. Cytomegalovirus status was reported to be diagnosed by the classifier with high specificity and sensitivity in both the original and validation cohorts. A later analysis associated roughly 17,000 TCR beta sequences with specific HLA alleles at a false discovery rate of 0.05. In vitro tests confirmed that three of the cytomegalovirus-associated TCR beta chains recognize cytomegalovirus antigens. Presence/absence analyses assumed roughly uniform sequencing depth across donors, an assumption that may not hold. CMV serostatus was the only immune exposure information available for the cohort. Seventeen rarely observed V segments, including chromosome 9 orphons, were excluded from the earlier analysis of a few hundred of the donors because counts were too low.

Library generation was performed with the immunoSEQ multiplex PCR assay. For the multiplex PCR, a mixture combining 60 forward primers for TCR Vbeta segments and 13 reverse primers for TCR Jbeta segments was used. A multiplex PCR assay on genomic DNA amplified the CDR3 region of rearranged TCR beta genes. On the Illumina HiSeq System, the amplified TCR beta libraries were sequenced as 87-base-pair reads. In the paper's pipeline: A later analysis tallied 80 million to 95 million unique TCR beta chains across the 666 repertoires, and some 10 million of those chains were shared by two or more donors. A nearest-neighbor algorithm error-corrected the raw reads and collapsed the reads into unique sequences, merging closely related sequences to remove PCR and sequencing errors. To assign V, D and J gene segments, CDR3 sequences were aligned to IMGT reference sequences. For a sequence to be retained, a match of at least six nucleotides to both a V gene segment and a J gene segment was required. A rearrangement counted as productive if the CDR3 had no stop codons and remained in frame with V and J, and every other rearrangement counted as non-productive. CDR3 was defined by IMGT convention, running from the second conserved V-encoded cysteine to the conserved J-encoded phenylalanine. Sequences without an unambiguous match to a single V gene segment were excluded from the earlier analysis of 500 to 700 of the donors. In an earlier analysis of approximately 560 of the donors, a V segment was called functional when productive rearrangements were above 56.7%, and segregating when the standard deviation between donors exceeded 5%. A statistical classification framework was built for diagnosing cytomegalovirus status from the catalog of TCR beta chain sequences. A later analysis assigned V and J genes by comparing TCR nucleotide sequences with IMGT/GENE-DB human TR gene sequences. A later analysis assigned CDR3 sequences and most-parsimonious VDJ recombination scenarios with the TCRdist pipeline. In a later analysis, each TCR beta chain was defined by its CDR3 amino acid sequence together with its V-gene family, and reads lacking a unique V-gene family were excluded. A later analysis removed over 500 highly shared, low-generation-probability nucleotide sequences to deal with suspected cross-contamination and a sequencing artifact. In a later analysis, a clonal expansion index was calculated for each public chain from normalized within-repertoire ranks of inferred template counts. A later analysis computed generation probabilities with a VDJ recombination model fitted to out-of-frame rearrangements, and checked the results against IGoR. A later analysis scored TCR-TCR, TCR-HLA and TCR-CMV co-occurrence with hypergeometric tests, applying a repertoire-size bias correction to TCR pairs. To estimate false discovery rates, a later analysis permuted the HLA or CMV assignments 20 times. A later analysis grouped co-occurring TCRs with DBSCAN, adding TCRdist sequence similarity when clustering within HLA-allele-positive subsets. Co-occurrence clustering excluded repertoires with fewer than 30,000 or more than 120,000 public chains, plus five with anomalous nucleotide sharing. What TCRdb holds here is the immuneACCESS table cut down to in-frame rearrangements. Part of the clones is not present; checked against another copy, under half of the missing clones reflect an unresolved V gene, and the others are unexplained. V and J calls and clone size are as listed in that table; D and trimming were resolved from the DNA. The sample table on file contains more than 70,000 clones. The ten top clones hold about 1.5% of the sample.

Cut back by 4 bases and 3 bases, the V and J ends lie 11 bases apart. According to the germline V gene (reference sequence), CDR1 reads SGHKS and CDR2 reads YYEKEE. The CDR3 starts with the cysteine, ends with the phenylalanine, and has 13 residues. The DNA shown is the 39-base CDR3, in frame from base 1. The cohort comprised several hundred healthy bone marrow donors. At the time of sampling, all cohort members were nominally healthy, though unrecorded immune exposures were likely present. The donor was CMV seronegative and belonged to the group of more than 300 seronegative cohort members. A peripheral blood sample was provided by each donor, and peripheral blood mononuclear cells were used for TCR beta sequencing. The Qiagen DNeasy Blood Extraction Kit was used to extract genomic DNA from the blood cell samples. Points on this clone: The specificity of this receptor is unknown.

The receptor's source is a woman aged 60 to 75 in good health and CMV-seronegative. The chain links TRBV5-5 with TRBJ2-7; the D gene is unclear. Specimen: PBMCs. The bases read TGTGCCAGCAGCCCCACCATTAGCTACGAGCAGTACTTC. Its protein is CASSPTISYEQYF. Joined to the reference TRBV5-5 and TRBJ2-7 proteins, this CDR3 gives the full variable domain: DAGVTQSPTHLIKTRGQQVTLRCSPISGHKSVSWYQQVLGQGPQFIFQYYEKEERGRGNFPDRFSARQFPNYSSELNVNALLLGDSALYLCASSPTISYEQYFGPGTRLTVT.